These T cell receptor beta chains were read from a single sample in a study of OX40 agonist ivuxolimab in advanced cancers. The assay was immunoSEQ multiplex PCR, and TCRdb's table has in-frame clones only and misses some. The data contain approximately 77,000 clones, about 90% of them singletons. The specimen was CD4+ or CD8+ T cells sorted from blood, collected in a trial of the OX40 agonist ivuxolimab. The receptors were gathered from an adult with an advanced solid tumor such as melanoma, head and neck, liver or kidney cancer. CDR3s include the opening cysteine and the closing phenylalanine or tryptophan. A D gene is named only where the DNA matches it firmly. The size entry is marked missing in some rows and otherwise reads once, few, many or a size class.

j_call: TRBJ1-3; clone_size: -; v_call: TRBV9; d_call: -; cdr3_aa: CASSVTRGVSGNTIYF; cdr3_nt: TGTGCCAGCAGCGTAACCCGGGGGGTCTCTGGAAACACCATATATTTT
j_call: TRBJ2-5; clone_size: -; v_call: TRBV5-1; d_call: -; cdr3_aa: CASSLAFETQYF; cdr3_nt: TGCGCCAGCAGCTTGGCCTTTGAGACCCAGTACTTC
j_call: TRBJ2-2; clone_size: -; v_call: TRBV9; d_call: TRBD1; cdr3_aa: CASSVEASGTGNTGELFF; cdr3_nt: TGTGCCAGCAGCGTAGAAGCGTCCGGGACAGGTAACACCGGGGAGCTGTTTTTT
j_call: TRBJ2-2; clone_size: -; v_call: TRBV6-1; d_call: -; cdr3_aa: CASSPQGVGELFF; cdr3_nt: TGTGCCAGCAGTCCCCAGGGAGTCGGGGAGCTGTTTTTT
j_call: TRBJ1-6; clone_size: few; v_call: TRBV7-9; d_call: TRBD1; cdr3_aa: CAVRGDADSPLHF; cdr3_nt: TGTGCCGTCAGGGGGGATGCGGATTCACCCCTCCACTTT
j_call: TRBJ1-1; clone_size: -; v_call: TRBV27; d_call: -; cdr3_aa: CASSLTGRRTEAFF; cdr3_nt: TGTGCCAGCAGTTTGACCGGGCGGAGGACTGAAGCTTTCTTT
j_call: TRBJ2-3; clone_size: -; v_call: TRBV10-1; d_call: -; cdr3_aa: CASSYSVVADTQYF; cdr3_nt: TGCGCCAGCAGCTATAGCGTCGTCGCAGATACGCAGTATTTT
j_call: TRBJ1-2; clone_size: -; v_call: TRBV6-5; d_call: -; cdr3_aa: CASRPDSSFRGYTF; cdr3_nt: TGTGCCAGCAGACCAGACAGTTCTTTCCGGGGCTACACCTTC
j_call: TRBJ1-2; clone_size: -; v_call: TRBV18; d_call: TRBD1; cdr3_aa: CASSRTGTGNGYTF; cdr3_nt: TGTGCCAGCTCACGGACCGGGACAGGGAATGGCTACACCTTC
j_call: TRBJ2-7; clone_size: -; v_call: TRBV29-1; d_call: -; cdr3_aa: CSVENRGYEQYF; cdr3_nt: TGCAGCGTTGAGAATCGGGGGTACGAGCAGTACTTC